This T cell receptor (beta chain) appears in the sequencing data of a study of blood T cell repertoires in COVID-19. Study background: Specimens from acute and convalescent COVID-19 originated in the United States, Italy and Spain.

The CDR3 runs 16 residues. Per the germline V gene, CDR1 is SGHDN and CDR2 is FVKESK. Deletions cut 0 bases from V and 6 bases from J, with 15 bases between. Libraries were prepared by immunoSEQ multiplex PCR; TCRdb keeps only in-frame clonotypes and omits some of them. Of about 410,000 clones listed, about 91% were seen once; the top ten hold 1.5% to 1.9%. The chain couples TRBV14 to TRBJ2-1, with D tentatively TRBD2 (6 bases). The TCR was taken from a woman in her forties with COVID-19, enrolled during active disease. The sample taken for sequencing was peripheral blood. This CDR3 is CASSQDGRQAANEQFF. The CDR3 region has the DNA TGTGCCAGCAGCCAAGATGGGAGGCAGGCGGCCAATGAGCAGTTCTTC.